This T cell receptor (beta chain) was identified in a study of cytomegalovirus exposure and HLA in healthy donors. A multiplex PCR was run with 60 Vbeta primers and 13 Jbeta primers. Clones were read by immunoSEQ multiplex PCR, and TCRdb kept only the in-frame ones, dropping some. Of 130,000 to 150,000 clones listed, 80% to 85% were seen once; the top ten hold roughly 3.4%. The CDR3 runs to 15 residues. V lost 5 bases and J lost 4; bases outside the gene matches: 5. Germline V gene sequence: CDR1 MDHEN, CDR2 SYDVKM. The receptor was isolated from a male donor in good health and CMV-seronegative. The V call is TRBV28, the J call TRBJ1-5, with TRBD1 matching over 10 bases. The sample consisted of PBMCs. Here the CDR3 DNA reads TGTGCCAGCAGTCTAAGACAGGGGGCTAATCAGCCCCAGCATTTT. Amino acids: CASSLRQGANQPQHF.